A selection of T cell receptor beta chains follows, all from one sample in a study of a mutant IDH1 vaccine in newly diagnosed glioma. The antigens these receptors bind are not known. Data came from immunoSEQ multiplex PCR; TCRdb stores just in-frame clones and leaves some out. The sample includes around 25,000 clones, roughly 84% of them seen just once. The material was PBMCs, obtained from a glioma patient whose treatment included an IDH1 peptide vaccine. The receptors derive from a middle-aged man with glioma. Some clones in this sample may be carry-over from other donors' samples. Both conserved end residues are part of each CDR3. The D gene is left open where the match is weak. Clone size appears in some rows only: once, few, many, or a class for an expanded clone.

v_gene	abundance	d_gene	j_gene	CDR3aa	CDR3nt
TRBV7-9	-	-	TRBJ1-3	CASTSGGRGAGNTIYF	TGTGCCAGCACCAGCGGTGGTCGAGGAGCGGGAAACACCATATATTTT
TRBV6-5	-	-	TRBJ1-2	CASSPAGVSPVGYTF	TGTGCCAGTTCGCCCGCAGGGGTGTCGCCGGTTGGCTACACCTTC
TRBV5-6	-	TRBD1	TRBJ2-2	CASSLTGTANTGELFF	TGTGCCAGCAGCTTAACCGGGACAGCGAACACCGGGGAGCTGTTTTTT
TRBV25-1	once	-	TRBJ1-3	CASSVALSGNTIYF	TGTGCCAGCAGTGTTGCCCTGTCTGGAAACACCATATATTTT
TRBV21-1	-	-	TRBJ1-6	CASSKRPKNLSPLHF	TGTGCCAGCAGCAAGCGGCCCAAAAATCTATCACCCCTCCACTTT
TRBV2	-	-	TRBJ2-1	CASKFEPDNEQFF	TGTGCCAGCAAATTTGAACCAGACAATGAGCAGTTCTTC
TRBV7-3	-	TRBD1	TRBJ1-1	CASSAGQGLNTEAFF	TGTGCCAGCAGCGCCGGACAGGGTTTGAACACTGAAGCTTTCTTT
TRBV30	-	-	TRBJ1-5	CAWNTVINQPQHF	TGTGCCTGGAACACTGTTATAAATCAGCCCCAGCATTTT
TRBV5-6	-	TRBD1	TRBJ1-2	CASSPGIPTGGYTF	TGTGCCAGCAGCCCGGGAATTCCGACAGGGGGCTACACCTTC
TRBV19	-	-	TRBJ2-5	CASSIGQTETQYF	TGTGCCAGTAGTATAGGGCAAACGGAGACCCAGTACTTC